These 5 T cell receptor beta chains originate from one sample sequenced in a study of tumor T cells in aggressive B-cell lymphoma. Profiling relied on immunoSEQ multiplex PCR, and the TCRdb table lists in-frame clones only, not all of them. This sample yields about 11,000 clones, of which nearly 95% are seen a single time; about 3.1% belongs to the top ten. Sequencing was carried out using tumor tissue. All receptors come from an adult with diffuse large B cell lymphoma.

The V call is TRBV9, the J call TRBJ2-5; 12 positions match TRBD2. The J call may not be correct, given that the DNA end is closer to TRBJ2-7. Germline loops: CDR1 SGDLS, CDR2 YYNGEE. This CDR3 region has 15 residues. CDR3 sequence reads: CASSPNGLAGTEQYF. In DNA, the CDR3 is TGTGCCAGCAGCCCTAACGGACTAGCGGGAACCGAGCAGTACTTC.

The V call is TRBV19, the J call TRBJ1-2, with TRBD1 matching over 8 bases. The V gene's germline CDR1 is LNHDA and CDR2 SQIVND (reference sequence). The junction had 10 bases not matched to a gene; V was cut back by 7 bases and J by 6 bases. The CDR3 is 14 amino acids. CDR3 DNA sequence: TGTGCCAGTAATCTGGACAGGGCGGGTGATGGCTACACCTTC. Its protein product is CASNLDRAGDGYTF.

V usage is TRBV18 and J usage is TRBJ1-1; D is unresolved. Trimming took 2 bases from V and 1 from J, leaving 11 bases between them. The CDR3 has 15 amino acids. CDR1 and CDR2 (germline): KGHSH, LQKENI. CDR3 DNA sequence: TGTGCCAGCTCACCAAGGGTCGGAGGGAACACTGAAGCTTTCTTT. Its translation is CASSPRVGGNTEAFF. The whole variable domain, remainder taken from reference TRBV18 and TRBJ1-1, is NAGVMQNPRHLVRRRGQEARLRCSPMKGHSHVYWYRQLPEEGLKFMVYLQKENIIDESGMPKERFSAEFPKEGPSILRIQQVVRGDSAAYFCASSPRVGGNTEAFFGQGTRLTVV.

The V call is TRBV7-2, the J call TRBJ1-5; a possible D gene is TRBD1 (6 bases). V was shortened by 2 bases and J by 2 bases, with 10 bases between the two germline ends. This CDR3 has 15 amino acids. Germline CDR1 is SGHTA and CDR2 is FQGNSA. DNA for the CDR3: TGTGCCAGCAGCTTAAATTCAGGGGGCAATCAGCCCCAGCATTTT. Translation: CASSLNSGGNQPQHF.

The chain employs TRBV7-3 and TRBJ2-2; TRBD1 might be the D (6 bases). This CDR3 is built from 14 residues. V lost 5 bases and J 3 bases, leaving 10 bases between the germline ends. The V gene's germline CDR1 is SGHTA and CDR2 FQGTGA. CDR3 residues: CASSIGQHTGELFF. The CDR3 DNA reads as TGTGCCAGCAGCATTGGACAGCACACCGGGGAGCTGTTTTTT.